This TCR beta chain emerged from a study of cytomegalovirus exposure and HLA in healthy donors. General study points: The HLA-A and HLA-B alleles of most subjects were reportedly predicted accurately from TCR beta sequences.

The PCR was carried out with 60 Vbeta primers and 13 Jbeta primers. Here immunoSEQ multiplex PCR was the method, and the copy in TCRdb shows in-frame clones only, minus some. The data show about 180,000 clones, approximately 78% seen once. To note about this clone: As yet, its antigen is unknown.

What was sequenced was PBMCs. The source is a human donor in good health.

The CDR3 loop reads CSALARYEQYF. In DNA, the CDR3 is TGCAGTGCCCTGGCCAGGTACGAGCAGTACTTC. The gene calls are TRBV20-1 and TRBJ2-7, with unresolved D. The CDR3 has 11 residues. The V gene lost 6 bases and the J gene lost 4 bases, with 10 bases spanning the gap. CDR1 DFQATT and CDR2 SNEGSKA come from the germline V gene (reference sequence).